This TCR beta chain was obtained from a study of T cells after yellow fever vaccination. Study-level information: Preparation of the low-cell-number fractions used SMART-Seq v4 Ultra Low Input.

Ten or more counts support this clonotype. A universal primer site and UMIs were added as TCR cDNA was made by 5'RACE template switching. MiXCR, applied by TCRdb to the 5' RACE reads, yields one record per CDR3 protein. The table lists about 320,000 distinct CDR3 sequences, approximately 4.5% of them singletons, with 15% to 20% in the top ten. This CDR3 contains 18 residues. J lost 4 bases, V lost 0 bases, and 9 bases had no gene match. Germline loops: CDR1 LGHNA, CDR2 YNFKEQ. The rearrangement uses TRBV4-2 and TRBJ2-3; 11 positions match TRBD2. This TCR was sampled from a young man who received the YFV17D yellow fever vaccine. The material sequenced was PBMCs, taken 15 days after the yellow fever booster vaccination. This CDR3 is CASSQDTLLAGGPDTQYF. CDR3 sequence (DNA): TGTGCCAGCAGCCAAGATACTCTCCTAGCGGGGGGACCAGATACGCAGTATTTT.